Following are 5 T cell receptor beta chains from one sample sequenced in a study of naive and memory T cell subsets. Two oligonucleotides, mixed equimolar, formed the beta constant-region primer covering TRBC1 and TRBC2. Nested alpha and beta constant-region primers with the SP2 primer drove four PCR rounds on ligated cDNA. TCRdb reprocessed the UMI-ligation and nested PCR reads with MiXCR, giving one entry per CDR3 protein. This table has about 120,000 distinct CDR3 sequences, around 35% appearing once. The sequencing sample was made of central memory CD4+ T cells from blood. Receptors were obtained from a human donor in good health.

The V and J genes are TRBV30 and TRBJ2-7, with a weak D call TRBD2 (5 bases). Per germline, CDR1 GTSNPN and CDR2 SVGIG (reference sequence). The CDR3 is made up of 13 amino acids. Trimming removed 0 bases at V and 6 bases at J, with 12 bases between. CDR3 bases: TGTGCCTGGAGTGTACTAGGGAACGGCGAGCAGTACTTC. It is translated as CAWSVLGNGEQYF.

This rearrangement joins TRBV7-2 to TRBJ2-3, with D perhaps matching TRBD2 (6 bases). Trimming pared 1 base from V and 3 bases from J, leaving 14 bases between. Germline-derived CDR1 and CDR2 are SGHTA and FQGNSA. This CDR3 has 16 residues. CDR3 DNA sequence: TGTGCCAGCAGCTTAGGCGGGACTCTGCATACAGATACGCAGTATTTT. It specifies CASSLGGTLHTDTQYF.

Here the CDR3 DNA reads TGTGCCAGCAGTGAAGGGTATGAGCAGTTCTTC. This gives the protein CASSEGYEQFF. The V gene is TRBV2, the J gene TRBJ2-1, with no clear D. The CDR3 runs to 11 residues. Trimming left V 1 base short and J 8 bases short, with 3 bases between. From germline, CDR1 is SNHLY and CDR2 FYNNEI.

V is TRBV2 and J is TRBJ2-3, with a possible D match to TRBD2 (6 bases). This CDR3 region has 14 residues. Trimming removed 6 bases at V and 6 bases at J, with 16 bases between. Per the germline V gene, CDR1 is SNHLY and CDR2 is FYNNEI. CDR3 in DNA: TGTGCCAGCAGAAAGACTAGTTTTCTGGATACGCAGTATTTT. It yields the protein CASRKTSFLDTQYF.

V and J are TRBV29-1 and TRBJ2-7; TRBD1 might be the D (5 bases). The germline gives CDR1 SQVTM, CDR2 ANQGSEA. CDR3 length equals 13 residues. The V end was cut by 4 bases, the J end by 6 bases, with 16 bases between. CDR3 DNA sequence: TGCAGCGTTGGTGGGGCAACGACAGTCGAGCAGTACTTC. Protein product: CSVGGATTVEQYF.